Sequencing of this TCR beta chain was carried out in a study of PD-1 blockade in classical Hodgkin lymphoma (dated by TCRdb to the early 2020s). A note on the overall study: The study used TCR beta sequencing and CyTOF to define a peripheral blood immune signature of response to PD-1 blockade in classical Hodgkin lymphoma.

Its CDR3 holds 15 amino acids, cysteine through phenylalanine. Only the CDR3 region is kept as DNA, spanning 45 bases read in frame from base 1. The V and J ends are trimmed by 0 bases and 10 bases, leaving 15 bases between them. CDR1 and CDR2 (MGHRA, YSYEKL) derive from the germline V gene. Genomic DNA was extracted with the Qiagen DNeasy kit from unsorted PBMCs and from negatively selected CD4+ and CD8+ fractions. TCR beta CDR3 regions were subjected to amplification by immunoSEQ multiplex PCR with primers that anneal to V and J segments. A synthetic immune receptor repertoire was used to minimize amplification bias, and remaining bias was computationally removed after sequencing. The original pipeline was this. Custom Python scripts were used to quantify repertoire diversity as the Shannon entropy index. Unsorted, CD4+ and CD8+ repertoires were examined separately, except in combined analyses, for which CD4+ and CD8+ sequences were merged in silico. Held by TCRdb, this immuneACCESS table contains in-frame sequences only and omits some clones. Under half of the omission traces to an unresolved V gene where checked; the cause of the rest is unknown. V, J and clone size are those of that table, while D and trimming were read from the DNA. The sample records roughly 70,000 clones, roughly 93% of which are singletons. The ten top clones hold 2% to 3% of the sample.

Overall study results and their limits: Baseline TCR diversity was reported to be lower in newly diagnosed patients than in healthy donors and to be lower still in relapsed/refractory patients. The study was restricted to a single clinical trial cohort, and the causes of repertoire differences, possibly disease activity or prior therapy, were left undefined.

The time point label for this specimen denotes: newly diagnosed, previously untreated cHL patient sample. As a comparison group for the relapsed/refractory trial patients, PBMCs from patients with newly diagnosed, previously untreated classical Hodgkin lymphoma were sequenced. After peripheral blood was drawn into 8 mL Vacutainer Cell Preparation Tubes, PBMCs were isolated by centrifugation and then cryopreserved. Details on this clone: Its recognized antigen is unknown. There are no base qualities to consult, and no much larger clone falls within one base.

The receptor chain draws on TRBV4-1 and TRBJ1-4; TRBD1 is a possible D gene, resting on 5 matching bases. The clonotype was recovered from a human donor with classical Hodgkin lymphoma. The material sequenced was peripheral blood mononuclear cells (PBMCs). The CDR3 protein is CASSQDGVNRLKLFF. At the DNA level, the sequence is TGCGCCAGCAGCCAAGACGGGGTAAACAGGTTAAAACTGTTTTTT.